The sequence of this T cell receptor beta chain was determined in a study of cytomegalovirus exposure and HLA in healthy donors. Germline V lookup: CDR1 LNHDA, CDR2 SQIVND (reference sequence). The V gene end was trimmed by 5 bases and the J gene end by 1 base; junction bases not matched to a gene: 7. The CDR3 contains 15 residues. 13 Jbeta primers and 60 Vbeta primers were used for the PCR. The repertoire was sequenced with immunoSEQ multiplex PCR; TCRdb's copy has only in-frame clones and lacks some. In the table there are under 200,000 clones, approximately 71% of which are singletons. The source is a man aged 45-60 years in good health and CMV-seronegative. Sequencing input: PBMCs. The J gene is TRBJ1-1, the V gene TRBV19; 7 bases agree with TRBD1. The CDR3 protein is CASSVPGQRNTEAFF. CDR3 DNA sequence: TGTGCCAGTAGTGTTCCGGGACAGAGGAACACTGAAGCTTTCTTT.